This T cell receptor beta chain was sequenced for a study of CD8 T cells in Susac syndrome. Random hexamers primed reverse transcription of about 0.5 to 1 ug RNA. Each CDR3 protein is one row after TCRdb ran MiXCR on the immunoSEQ multiplex PCR reads. The sample comprises 150,000 to 200,000 distinct CDR3 sequences, around 95% of which are singletons, and roughly 0.15% rests with the top ten. This CDR3 region has 15 residues. Germline loops: CDR1 LNHDA, CDR2 SQIVND (reference sequence). J gave up 1 base and V 1 base, and 2 bases lay outside the gene matches. This clonotype was recorded only once. This sequence originates from a human donor with Susac syndrome. Sequenced: CD8+ T cells from PBMCs. This chain connects TRBV19 to TRBJ2-7; 9 bases align to TRBD2. DNA of the CDR3: TGTGCCAGTAGTATAGGACTAGCGGAGTCCTACGAGCAGTACTTC. Translated, it gives CASSIGLAESYEQYF.